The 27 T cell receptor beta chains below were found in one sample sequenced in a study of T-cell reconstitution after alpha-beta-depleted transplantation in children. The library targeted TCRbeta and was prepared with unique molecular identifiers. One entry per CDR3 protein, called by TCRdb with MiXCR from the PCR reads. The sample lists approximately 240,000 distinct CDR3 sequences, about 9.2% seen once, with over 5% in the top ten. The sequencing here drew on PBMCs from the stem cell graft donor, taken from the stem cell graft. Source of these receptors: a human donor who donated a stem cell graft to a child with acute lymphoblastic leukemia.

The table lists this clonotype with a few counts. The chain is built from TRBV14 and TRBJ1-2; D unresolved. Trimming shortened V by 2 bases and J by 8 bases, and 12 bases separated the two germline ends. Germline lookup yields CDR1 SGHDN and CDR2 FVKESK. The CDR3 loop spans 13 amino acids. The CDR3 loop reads CASSQRGKGGYTF. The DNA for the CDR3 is TGTGCCAGCAGCCAAAGAGGGAAGGGCGGCTACACCTTC.

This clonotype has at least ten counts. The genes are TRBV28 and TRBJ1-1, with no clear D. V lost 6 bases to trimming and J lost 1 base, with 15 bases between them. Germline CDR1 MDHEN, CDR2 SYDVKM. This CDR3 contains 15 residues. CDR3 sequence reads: CASSHDGGRNTEAFF. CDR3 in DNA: TGTGCCAGCAGCCATGACGGAGGCCGGAACACTGAAGCTTTCTTT.

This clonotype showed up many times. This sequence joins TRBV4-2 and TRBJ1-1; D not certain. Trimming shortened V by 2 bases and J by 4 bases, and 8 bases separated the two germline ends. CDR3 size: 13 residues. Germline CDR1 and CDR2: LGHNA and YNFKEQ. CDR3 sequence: CASSQKVGTEAFF. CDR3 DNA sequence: TGTGCCAGCAGCCAAAAGGTGGGCACTGAAGCTTTCTTT.

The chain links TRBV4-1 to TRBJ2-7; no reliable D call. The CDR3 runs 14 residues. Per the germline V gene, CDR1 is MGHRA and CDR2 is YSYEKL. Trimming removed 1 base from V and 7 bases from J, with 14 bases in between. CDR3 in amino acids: CASSQVLSLNEQYF. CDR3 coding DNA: TGCGCCAGCAGCCAAGTACTTTCCCTCAATGAGCAGTACTTC.

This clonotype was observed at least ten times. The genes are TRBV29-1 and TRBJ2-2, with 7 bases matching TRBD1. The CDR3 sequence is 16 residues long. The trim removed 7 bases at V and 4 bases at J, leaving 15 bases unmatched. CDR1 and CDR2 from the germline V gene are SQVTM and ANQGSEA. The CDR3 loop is CSALGTATRGTGELFF. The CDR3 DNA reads TGCAGCGCCCTTGGGACAGCCACCCGAGGCACCGGGGAGCTGTTTTTT.

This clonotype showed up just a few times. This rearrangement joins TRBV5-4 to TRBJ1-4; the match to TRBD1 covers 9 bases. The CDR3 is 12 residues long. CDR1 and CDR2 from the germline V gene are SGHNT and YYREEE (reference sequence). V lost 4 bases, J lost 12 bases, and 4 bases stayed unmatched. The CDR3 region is CASSPDRGELFF. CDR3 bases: TGTGCCAGCAGCCCTGACAGGGGGGAACTGTTTTTT.

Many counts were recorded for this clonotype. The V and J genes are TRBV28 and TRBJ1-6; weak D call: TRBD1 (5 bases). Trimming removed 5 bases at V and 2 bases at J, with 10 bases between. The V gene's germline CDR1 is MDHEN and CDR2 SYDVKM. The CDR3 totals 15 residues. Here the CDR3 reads CASSPGLPYNSPLHF. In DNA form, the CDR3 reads TGTGCCAGCAGTCCAGGGTTACCCTATAATTCACCCCTCCACTTT.

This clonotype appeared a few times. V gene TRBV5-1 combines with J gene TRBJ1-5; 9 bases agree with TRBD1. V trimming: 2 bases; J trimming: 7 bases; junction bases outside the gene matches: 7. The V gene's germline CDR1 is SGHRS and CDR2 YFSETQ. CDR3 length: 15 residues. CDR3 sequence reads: CASSLTTGGTQPQHF. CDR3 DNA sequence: TGCGCCAGCAGCTTAACGACAGGGGGAACGCAGCCCCAGCATTTT.

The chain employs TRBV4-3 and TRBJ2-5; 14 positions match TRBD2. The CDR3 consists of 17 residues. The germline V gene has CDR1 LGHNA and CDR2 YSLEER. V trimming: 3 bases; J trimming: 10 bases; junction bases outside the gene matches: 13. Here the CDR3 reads CASSQELGTSGGRDQYF. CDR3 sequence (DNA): TGCGCCAGCAGCCAGGAATTAGGGACTAGCGGGGGCCGGGACCAGTACTTC.

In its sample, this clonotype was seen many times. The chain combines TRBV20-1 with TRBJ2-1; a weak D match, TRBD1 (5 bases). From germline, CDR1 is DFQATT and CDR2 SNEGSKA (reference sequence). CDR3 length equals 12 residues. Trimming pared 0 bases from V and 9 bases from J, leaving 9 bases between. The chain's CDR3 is CSARELGPEQFF. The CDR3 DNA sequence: TGCAGTGCTAGAGAACTGGGGCCTGAGCAGTTCTTC.

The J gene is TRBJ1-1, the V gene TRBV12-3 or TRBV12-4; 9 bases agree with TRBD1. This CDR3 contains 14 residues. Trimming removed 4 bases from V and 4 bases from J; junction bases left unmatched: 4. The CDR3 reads CASSSVTGGTEAFF. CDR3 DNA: TGTGCCAGCAGTTCGGTGACAGGGGGCACTGAAGCTTTCTTT.

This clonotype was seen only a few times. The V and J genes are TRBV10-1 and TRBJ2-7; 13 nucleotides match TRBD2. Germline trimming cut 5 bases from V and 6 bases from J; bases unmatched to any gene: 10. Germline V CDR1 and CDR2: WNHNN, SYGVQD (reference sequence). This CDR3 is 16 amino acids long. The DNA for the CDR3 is TGCGCCAGCAGTAGGACTAGCGGGGGATCTAGAGGCGAGCAGTACTTC. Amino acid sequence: CASSRTSGGSRGEQYF.

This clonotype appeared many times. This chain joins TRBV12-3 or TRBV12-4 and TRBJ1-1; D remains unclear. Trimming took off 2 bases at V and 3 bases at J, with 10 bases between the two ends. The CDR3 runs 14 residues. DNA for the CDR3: TGTGCCAGCAGTTTAAGCATTATGTACACTGAAGCTTTCTTT. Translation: CASSLSIMYTEAFF.

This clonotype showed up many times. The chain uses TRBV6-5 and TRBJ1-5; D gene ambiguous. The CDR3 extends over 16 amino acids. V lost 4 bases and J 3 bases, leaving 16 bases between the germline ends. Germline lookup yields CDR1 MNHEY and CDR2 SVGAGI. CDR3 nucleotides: TGTGCCAGCAGTTCGCAGGCTTCTTTGAACAATCAGCCCCAGCATTTT. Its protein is CASSSQASLNNQPQHF.

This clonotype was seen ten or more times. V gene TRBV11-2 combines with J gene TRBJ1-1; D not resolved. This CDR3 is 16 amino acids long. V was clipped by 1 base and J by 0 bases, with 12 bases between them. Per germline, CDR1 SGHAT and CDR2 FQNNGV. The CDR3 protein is CASSLGVGSLNTEAFF. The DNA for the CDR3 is TGTGCCAGCAGCTTAGGGGTCGGGTCCCTGAACACTGAAGCTTTCTTT.

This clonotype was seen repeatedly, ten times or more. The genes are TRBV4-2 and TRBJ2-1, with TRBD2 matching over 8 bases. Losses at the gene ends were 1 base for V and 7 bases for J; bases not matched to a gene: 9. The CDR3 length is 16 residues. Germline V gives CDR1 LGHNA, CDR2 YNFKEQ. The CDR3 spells CASSQGDGGASNEQFF. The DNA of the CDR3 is TGTGCCAGCAGCCAAGGTGACGGGGGGGCCTCGAATGAGCAGTTCTTC.

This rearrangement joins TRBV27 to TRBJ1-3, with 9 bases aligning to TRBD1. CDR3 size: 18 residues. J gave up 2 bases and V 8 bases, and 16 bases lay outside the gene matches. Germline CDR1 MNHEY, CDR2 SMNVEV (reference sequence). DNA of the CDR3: TGTGCCAGCGCCACCACCTCGGGACAGGGATCAACTGGAAACACCATATATTTT. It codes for CASATTSGQGSTGNTIYF.

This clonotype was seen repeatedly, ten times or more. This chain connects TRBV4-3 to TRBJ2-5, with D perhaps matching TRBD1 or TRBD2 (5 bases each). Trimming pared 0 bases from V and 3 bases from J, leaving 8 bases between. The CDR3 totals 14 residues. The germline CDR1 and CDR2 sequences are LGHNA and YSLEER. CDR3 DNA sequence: TGCGCCAGCAGCCAAGACGGGGCCAAAGAGACCCAGTACTTC. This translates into CASSQDGAKETQYF.

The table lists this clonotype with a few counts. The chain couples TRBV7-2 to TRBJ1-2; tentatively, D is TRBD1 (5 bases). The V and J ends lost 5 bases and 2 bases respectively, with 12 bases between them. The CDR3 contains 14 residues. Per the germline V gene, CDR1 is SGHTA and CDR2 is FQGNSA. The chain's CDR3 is CASSHNWGNYGYTF. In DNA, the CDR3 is TGTGCCAGCAGCCATAATTGGGGCAACTATGGCTACACCTTC.

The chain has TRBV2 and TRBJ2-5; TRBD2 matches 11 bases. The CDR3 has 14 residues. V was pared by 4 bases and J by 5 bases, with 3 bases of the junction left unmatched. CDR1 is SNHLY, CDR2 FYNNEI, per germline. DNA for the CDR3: TGTGCCAGCAGTGGATTAGCGGGGGGGGAGACCCAGTACTTC. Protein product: CASSGLAGGETQYF.

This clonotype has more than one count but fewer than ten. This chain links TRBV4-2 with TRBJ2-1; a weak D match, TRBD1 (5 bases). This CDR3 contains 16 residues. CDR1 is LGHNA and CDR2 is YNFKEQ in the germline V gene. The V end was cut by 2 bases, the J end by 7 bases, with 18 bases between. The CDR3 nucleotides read TGTGCCAGCAGCCAATTAGGGGTTTTGAAAAAGAATGAGCAGTTCTTC. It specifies CASSQLGVLKKNEQFF.

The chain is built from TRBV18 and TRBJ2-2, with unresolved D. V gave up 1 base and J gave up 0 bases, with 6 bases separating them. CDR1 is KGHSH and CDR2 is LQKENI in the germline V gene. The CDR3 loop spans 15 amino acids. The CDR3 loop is CASSPRHSNTGELFF. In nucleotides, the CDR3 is TGTGCCAGCTCACCACGGCATTCGAACACCGGGGAGCTGTTTTTT.

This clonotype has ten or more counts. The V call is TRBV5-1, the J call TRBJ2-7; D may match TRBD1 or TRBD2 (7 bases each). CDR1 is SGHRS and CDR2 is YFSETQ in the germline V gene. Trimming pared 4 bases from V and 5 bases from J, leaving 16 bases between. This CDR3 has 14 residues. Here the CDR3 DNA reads TGCGCCAGCAGCCGACAGGGAGGGGGGAACGAGCAGTACTTC. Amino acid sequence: CASSRQGGGNEQYF.

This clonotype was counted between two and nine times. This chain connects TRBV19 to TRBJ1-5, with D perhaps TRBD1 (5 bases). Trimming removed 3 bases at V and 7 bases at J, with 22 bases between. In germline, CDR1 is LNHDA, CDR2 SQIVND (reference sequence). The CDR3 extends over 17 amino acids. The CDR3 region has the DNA TGTGCCAGTAGTATGGCCCCTAAAACAGGTAACAGACAGCCCCAGCATTTT. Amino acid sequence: CASSMAPKTGNRQPQHF.

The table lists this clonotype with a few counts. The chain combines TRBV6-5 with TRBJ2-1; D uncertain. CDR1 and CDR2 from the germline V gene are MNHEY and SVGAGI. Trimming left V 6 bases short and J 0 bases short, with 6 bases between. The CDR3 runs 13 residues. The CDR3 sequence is CASSRYSYNEQFF. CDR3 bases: TGTGCCAGCAGCCGGTACTCCTACAATGAGCAGTTCTTC.

CDR3 in amino acids: CASSYSGYQPQHF. The CDR3 nucleotides are TGTGCCAGCAGTTACTCCGGCTATCAGCCCCAGCATTTT. This chain uses TRBV6-5 with TRBJ1-5; no firm D call. Trimming left V 0 bases short and J 5 bases short, with 5 bases between. This CDR3 region has 13 residues. The germline V gene encodes CDR1 MNHEY and CDR2 SVGAGI.

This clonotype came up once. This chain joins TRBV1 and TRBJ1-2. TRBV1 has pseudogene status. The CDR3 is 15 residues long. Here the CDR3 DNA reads TGCACCAGCAGCGAATGGCCAGGGCCGCACTATGGCTACACCTTC. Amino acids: CTSSEWPGPHYGYTF.